This T cell receptor beta chain was captured by sequencing in a study of cytomegalovirus exposure and HLA in healthy donors. General observations from the study: A later analysis reportedly found that, within productive TCRs, an Asian-associated ancestry cluster had fewer N-insertions than the mean observed across the 666 donors. In an earlier analysis, in 587 donors, most V segments appeared productive either ~87% or ~30% of the time.

For this clone: Its antigen is currently unknown.

With 60 Vbeta and 13 Jbeta primers, the PCR was carried out. Clones were sequenced by immunoSEQ multiplex PCR, and TCRdb holds only the in-frame ones, with some missing. The sample records about 150,000 clones, approximately 87% being singletons. The CDR3 consists of 13 residues. Looked up from germline, CDR1 is MDHEN and CDR2 is SYDVKM. The V end lost 1 base, the J end lost 10 bases, and 13 bases lay between the germline ends. Donors sampled were nominally healthy, though unrecorded immune exposures were likely. V gene TRBV28 combines with J gene TRBJ1-1; possible D gene TRBD1, 5 bases. The sequence derives from a middle-aged man in good health and CMV-seronegative. Input material: PBMCs. CDR3 region: CASSLSKGRGAFF. For the CDR3, the DNA is TGTGCCAGCAGTTTATCCAAGGGGCGCGGAGCTTTCTTT.